Listed below are T cell receptor beta chains from one sample, sequenced in a study of blood T cell repertoires in COVID-19. Data came from immunoSEQ multiplex PCR; TCRdb stores just in-frame clones and leaves some out. The sample comprises approximately 190,000 clones, about 88% of which are singletons, and 5% to 8% rests with the top ten. Sequenced material: peripheral blood. These receptors all come from a woman between 40 and 55 years old who had recovered from COVID-19. CDR3s include the opening cysteine and the closing phenylalanine or tryptophan. D genes are given only for firm matches. Expanded clones get a size class; other rows say once, few or many, or leave the size out.

len	v_gene	abundance	d_gene	j_gene	CDR3nt	CDR3aa
12	TRBV29-1	.	.	TRBJ2-5	TGCAGCGTTCGGGGGGCAAAGGAGACCCAGTACTTC	CSVRGAKETQYF
17	TRBV4-3	.	.	TRBJ1-2	TGCGCCAGCAGCCAAATATTCCCCCCGGGACAACTCTATGGCTACACCTTC	CASSQIFPPGQLYGYTF
17	TRBV13	.	TRBD1	TRBJ1-1	TGTGCCAGCAGCCGATGGACAGGGGGAAAAATGAACACTGAAGCTTTCTTT	CASSRWTGGKMNTEAFF
18	TRBV7-2	.	.	TRBJ2-1	TGTGCCAGCAGCTTAGTTAGTGGGGTTGGAGGGCAATACAATGAGCAGTTCTTC	CASSLVSGVGGQYNEQFF
15	TRBV11-2	.	.	TRBJ2-6	TGTGCCAGCAGCTTAGACGGGGCTGGGGCCAACGTCCTGACTTTC	CASSLDGAGANVLTF
14	TRBV19	.	.	TRBJ1-6	TGTGCCAGTAGTCTGACGGGGAATAATTCACCCCTCCACTTT	CASSLTGNNSPLHF
12	TRBV30	few	.	TRBJ2-2	TGTGCCTGGCAGACAGGCGGCGGGGAGCTGTTTTTT	CAWQTGGGELFF
15	TRBV9	few	.	TRBJ1-4	TGTGCCAGCAGCCCTCCCAGTGGGGGGGATGAAAAACTGTTTTTT	CASSPPSGGDEKLFF
15	TRBV14	.	TRBD2	TRBJ2-2	TGTGCCAGCAGCACACAGCCTCGGGGGGCCGGGGAGCTGTTTTTT	CASSTQPRGAGELFF
13	TRBV6-5	once	.	TRBJ1-5	TGTGCCAGCAGTAATACAGGGAATCAGCCCCAGCATTTT	CASSNTGNQPQHF
14	TRBV6-2/TRBV6-3	.	TRBD2	TRBJ2-3	TGTGCCAGCAGTTACGGTAGCGGGAGGGATACGCAGTATTTT	CASSYGSGRDTQYF
14	TRBV5-1	once	.	TRBJ2-5	TGCGCCAGCAGCTTTGGCCAGGGGCAAGAGACCCAGTACTTC	CASSFGQGQETQYF
15	TRBV5-6	.	TRBD2	TRBJ2-3	TGTGCCAGCAGCTTGGCACTAGCGGACACAGATACGCAGTATTTT	CASSLALADTDTQYF
14	TRBV5-4	.	TRBD1	TRBJ2-7	TGTGCCAGCAGCCCGGGGACAGGCTCCTACGAGCAGTACTTC	CASSPGTGSYEQYF
18	TRBV9	once	.	TRBJ2-7	TGTGCCAGCAGCGTAGCCCAGAGGGGACATGAGAGTACCTACGAGCAGTACTTC	CASSVAQRGHESTYEQYF
16	TRBV6-5	.	.	TRBJ2-1	TGTGCCAGCAGTTACTCGAGAGGGACTTACTACAATGAGCAGTTCTTC	CASSYSRGTYYNEQFF
18	TRBV18	.	.	TRBJ2-6	TGTGCCAGCTCACCAGGCGTCGGGGTCTCCGGCGGGGCCAACGTCCTGACTTTC	CASSPGVGVSGGANVLTF
15	TRBV19	.	.	TRBJ2-2	TGTGCCAGTAGTACCGGCGGACAGTTCACCGGGGAGCTGTTTTTT	CASSTGGQFTGELFF
15	TRBV9	once	TRBD2	TRBJ2-7	TGTGCCAGCAGCCCGGGGACTAGTCTCTCCTACGAGCAGTACTTC	CASSPGTSLSYEQYF
17	TRBV4-1	.	TRBD2	TRBJ2-7	TGCGCCAGCAGCCAAGAAACAGCGGGAGGGGGATCCTACGAGCAGTACTTC	CASSQETAGGGSYEQYF
14	TRBV6-4	.	TRBD1	TRBJ1-1	TGTGCCAGCAGTGACCACGGACAGGGGGCTGAAGCTTTCTTT	CASSDHGQGAEAFF
16	TRBV3-1/TRBV3-2	.	.	TRBJ1-4	TGTGCCAGCAGCCCAGACAGAAATGCAACTAATGAAAAACTGTTTTTT	CASSPDRNATNEKLFF
13	TRBV6-4	few	TRBD1	TRBJ2-1	TGTGCCAGCAGTGACCGGGACAGCGATGAGCAGTTCTTC	CASSDRDSDEQFF
12	TRBV12-3/TRBV12-4	.	.	TRBJ1-2	TGTGCCAGCAGTTCCACTGGACTAGCTTGGACCTTC	CASSSTGLAWTF
15	TRBV10-3	once	.	TRBJ1-3	TGTGCCATCAGTGAGACCCCAGGGGACGGAAACACCATATATTTT	CAISETPGDGNTIYF
16	TRBV5-1	.	.	TRBJ2-3	TGCGCCAGCAGTTTCCTAAAACCCGCTAGCACAGATACGCAGTATTTT	CASSFLKPASTDTQYF